This paragraph covers one TCR beta chain sequence. This entry is derived from a study of blood T cell repertoires in COVID-19. Study-wide background: T cells, B-cell-depleted T cells, or PBMCs provided the cDNA or gDNA that served as material.

The CDR3 spans 19 residues. V was shortened by 4 bases and J by 2 bases, with 23 bases between the two germline ends. Germline V gene sequence: CDR1 MNHNS, CDR2 SASEGT. Generated by immunoSEQ multiplex PCR, the TCRdb table keeps only in-frame clones and is missing some. This sample has 50,000 to 70,000 clones; around nine tenths occur once, and the top ten carry 7.4%. This TCR came from a human donor with active COVID-19. The donor label of this sample is uncertain. V gene TRBV6-1 combines with J gene TRBJ2-2; D is unresolved. The specimen sequenced was peripheral blood. The CDR3 sequence is CASSVKEGADFSNTGELFF. The DNA of the CDR3 is TGTGCCAGCAGTGTAAAAGAAGGAGCCGACTTCTCAAACACCGGGGAGCTGTTTTTT.